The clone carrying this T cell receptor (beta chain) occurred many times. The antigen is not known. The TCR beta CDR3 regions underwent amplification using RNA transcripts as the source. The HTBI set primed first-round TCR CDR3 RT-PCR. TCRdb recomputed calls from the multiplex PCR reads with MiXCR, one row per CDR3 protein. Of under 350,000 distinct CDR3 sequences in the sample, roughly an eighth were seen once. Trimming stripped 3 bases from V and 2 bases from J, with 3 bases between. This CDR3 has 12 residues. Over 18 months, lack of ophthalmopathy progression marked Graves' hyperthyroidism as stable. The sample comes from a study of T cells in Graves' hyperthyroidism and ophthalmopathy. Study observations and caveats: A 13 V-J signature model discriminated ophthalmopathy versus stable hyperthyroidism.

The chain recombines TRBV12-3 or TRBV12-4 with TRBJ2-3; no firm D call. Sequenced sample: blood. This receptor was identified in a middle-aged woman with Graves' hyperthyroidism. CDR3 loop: CASSFYTDTQYF. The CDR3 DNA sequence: TGTGCCAGCAGTTTTTACACAGATACGCAGTATTTT.